Reported below is one TCR beta chain. The data are from a study of blood T cell repertoires in COVID-19. About the research overall: Acute and convalescent COVID-19 specimens originated in the United States, Italy and Spain.

Germline V lookup: CDR1 SGHRS, CDR2 YFSETQ. V lost 2 bases and J lost 0; bases outside the gene matches: 1. The CDR3 length is 14 residues. Profiling relied on immunoSEQ multiplex PCR, and the TCRdb table lists in-frame clones only, not all of them. The sample consists of 100,000 or so clones, around 90% of them appearing once. The source is a woman aged 45-65 years with COVID-19, enrolled during active disease. Sequences were obtained from peripheral blood. The chain joins TRBV5-1 to TRBJ1-1; TRBD1 matches at 7 bases. The DNA of the CDR3 is TGCGCCAGCAGCTTACAGGGGATGAACACTGAAGCTTTCTTT. This codes for CASSLQGMNTEAFF.